This T cell receptor (beta chain) was sequenced in a study of T-cell memory formation after mild COVID-19. This clonotype is a singleton in its sample. From 5'RACE with constant-segment primers came TCR alpha and TCR beta cDNA libraries that carried sample barcodes and UMIs. TCRdb re-called the 5' RACE reads through MiXCR, storing one row per CDR3 protein. This table has hundreds of thousands of distinct CDR3 sequences, 16% appearing once. In germline, CDR1 is ENHRY, CDR2 SYGVKD. V gave up 2 bases and J gave up 3 bases; unmatched junction bases: 6. The CDR3 is 16 amino acids. The source material was PBMCs or a T cell subset sorted from them (not recorded which). This TCR derives from a man aged 18 to 29 who had mild COVID-19 (a few samples of this study predate the infection). Cell type and time point are not known. The chain couples TRBV10-3 to TRBJ2-7; TRBD2 matches 11 bases. CDR3 region: CAISELASGGNYEQYF. The CDR3 DNA reads as TGTGCCATCAGTGAGCTGGCTAGCGGGGGGAACTACGAGCAGTACTTC.